The TCR beta chain described here comes from a study of blood T cell repertoires in COVID-19. Germline V CDR1 and CDR2: LNHDA, SQIVND (reference sequence). The CDR3 has 13 amino acids. The V and J ends lost 6 bases and 7 bases, in that order; junction bases with no gene match: 5. Assay: immunoSEQ multiplex PCR; the TCRdb copy retains only in-frame clones and omits some. The sample holds 150,000 to 200,000 clones, about 86% seen once. The receptor was isolated from a woman of 80 years or more with acute or convalescent COVID-19. This chain joins TRBV19 and TRBJ1-1; 10 nucleotides agree with TRBD1. Specimen: peripheral blood. The CDR3 bases are TGTGCCAGTAGGGAGACAGGGGGCCGTGAAGCTTTCTTT. Residues: CASRETGGREAFF.